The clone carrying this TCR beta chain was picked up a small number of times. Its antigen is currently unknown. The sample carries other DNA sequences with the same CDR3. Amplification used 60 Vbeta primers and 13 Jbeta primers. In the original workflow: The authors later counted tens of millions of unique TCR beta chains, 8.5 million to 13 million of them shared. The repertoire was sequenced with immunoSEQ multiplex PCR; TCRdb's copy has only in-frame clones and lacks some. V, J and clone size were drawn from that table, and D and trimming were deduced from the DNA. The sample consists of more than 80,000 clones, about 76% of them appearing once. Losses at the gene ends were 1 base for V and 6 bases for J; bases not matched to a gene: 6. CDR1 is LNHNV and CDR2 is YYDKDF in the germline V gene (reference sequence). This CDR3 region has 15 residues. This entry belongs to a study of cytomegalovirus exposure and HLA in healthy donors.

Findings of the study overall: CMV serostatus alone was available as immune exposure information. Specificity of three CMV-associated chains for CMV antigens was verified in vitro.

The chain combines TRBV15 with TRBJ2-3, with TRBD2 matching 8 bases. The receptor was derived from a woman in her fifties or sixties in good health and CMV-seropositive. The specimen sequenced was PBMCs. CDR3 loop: CATSRARGGSDTQYF. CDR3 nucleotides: TGTGCCACCAGCAGAGCCCGGGGGGGCAGCGATACGCAGTATTTT.